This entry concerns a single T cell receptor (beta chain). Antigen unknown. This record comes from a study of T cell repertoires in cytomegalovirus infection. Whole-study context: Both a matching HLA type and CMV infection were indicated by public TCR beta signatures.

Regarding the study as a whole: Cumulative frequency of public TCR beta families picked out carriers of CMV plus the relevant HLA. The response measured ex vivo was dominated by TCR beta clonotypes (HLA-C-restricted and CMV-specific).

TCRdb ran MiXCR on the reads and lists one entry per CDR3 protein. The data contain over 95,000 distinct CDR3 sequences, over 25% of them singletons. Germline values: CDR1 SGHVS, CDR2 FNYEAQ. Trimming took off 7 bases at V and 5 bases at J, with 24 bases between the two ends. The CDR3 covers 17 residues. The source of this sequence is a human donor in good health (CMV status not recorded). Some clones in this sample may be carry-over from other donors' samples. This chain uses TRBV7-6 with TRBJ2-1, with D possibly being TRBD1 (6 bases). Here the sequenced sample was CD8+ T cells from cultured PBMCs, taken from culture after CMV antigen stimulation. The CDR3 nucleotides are TGTGCCAGCACCTTCAGGGGTGCAGTCCATGGGGACAATGAGCAGTTCTTC. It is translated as CASTFRGAVHGDNEQFF.